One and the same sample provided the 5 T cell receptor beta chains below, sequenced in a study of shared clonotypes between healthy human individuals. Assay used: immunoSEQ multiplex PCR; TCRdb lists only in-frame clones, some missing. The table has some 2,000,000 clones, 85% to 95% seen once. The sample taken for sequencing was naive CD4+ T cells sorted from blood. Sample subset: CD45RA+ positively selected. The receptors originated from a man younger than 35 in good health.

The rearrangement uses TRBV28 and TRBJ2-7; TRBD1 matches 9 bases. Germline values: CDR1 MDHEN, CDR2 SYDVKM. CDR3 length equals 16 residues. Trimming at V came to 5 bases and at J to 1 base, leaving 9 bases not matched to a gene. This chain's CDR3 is CASSPPPGQGSYEQYF. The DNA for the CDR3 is TGTGCCAGCAGTCCCCCCCCGGGACAGGGTTCCTACGAGCAGTACTTC. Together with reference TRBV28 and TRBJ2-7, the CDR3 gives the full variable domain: DVKVTQSSRYLVKRTGEKVFLECVQDMDHENMFWYRQDPGLGLRLIYFSYDVKMKEKGDIPEGYSVSREKKERFSLILESASTNQTSMYLCASSPPPGQGSYEQYFGPGTRLTVT.

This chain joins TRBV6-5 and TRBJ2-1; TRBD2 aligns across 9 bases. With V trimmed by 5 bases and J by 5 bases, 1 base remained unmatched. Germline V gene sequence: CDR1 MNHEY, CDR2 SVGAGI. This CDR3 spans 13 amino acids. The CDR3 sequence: CASSRTSDNEQFF. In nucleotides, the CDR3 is TGTGCCAGCAGTCGGACTAGCGACAATGAGCAGTTCTTC.

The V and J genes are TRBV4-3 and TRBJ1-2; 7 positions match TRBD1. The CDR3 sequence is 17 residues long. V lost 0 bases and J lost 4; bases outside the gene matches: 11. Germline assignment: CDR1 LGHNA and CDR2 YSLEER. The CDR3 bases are TGCGCCAGCAGCCAAGATCTGTTGACAGGGAGCACCTATGGCTACACCTTC. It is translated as CASSQDLLTGSTYGYTF.

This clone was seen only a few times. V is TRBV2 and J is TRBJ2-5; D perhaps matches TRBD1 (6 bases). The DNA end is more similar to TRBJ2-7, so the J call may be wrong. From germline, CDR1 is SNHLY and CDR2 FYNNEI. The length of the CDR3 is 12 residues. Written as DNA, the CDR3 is TGTGCCAGCTTTTTACAGGGCGGCGAGCAGTACTTC. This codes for CASFLQGGEQYF.

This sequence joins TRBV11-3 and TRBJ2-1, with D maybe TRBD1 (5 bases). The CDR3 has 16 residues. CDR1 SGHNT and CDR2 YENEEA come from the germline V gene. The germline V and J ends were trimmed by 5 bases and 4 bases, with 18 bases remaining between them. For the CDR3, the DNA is TGTGCCAGCAGCCAAGAGGTCCCCAGGGCATACAATGAGCAGTTCTTC. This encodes CASSQEVPRAYNEQFF.